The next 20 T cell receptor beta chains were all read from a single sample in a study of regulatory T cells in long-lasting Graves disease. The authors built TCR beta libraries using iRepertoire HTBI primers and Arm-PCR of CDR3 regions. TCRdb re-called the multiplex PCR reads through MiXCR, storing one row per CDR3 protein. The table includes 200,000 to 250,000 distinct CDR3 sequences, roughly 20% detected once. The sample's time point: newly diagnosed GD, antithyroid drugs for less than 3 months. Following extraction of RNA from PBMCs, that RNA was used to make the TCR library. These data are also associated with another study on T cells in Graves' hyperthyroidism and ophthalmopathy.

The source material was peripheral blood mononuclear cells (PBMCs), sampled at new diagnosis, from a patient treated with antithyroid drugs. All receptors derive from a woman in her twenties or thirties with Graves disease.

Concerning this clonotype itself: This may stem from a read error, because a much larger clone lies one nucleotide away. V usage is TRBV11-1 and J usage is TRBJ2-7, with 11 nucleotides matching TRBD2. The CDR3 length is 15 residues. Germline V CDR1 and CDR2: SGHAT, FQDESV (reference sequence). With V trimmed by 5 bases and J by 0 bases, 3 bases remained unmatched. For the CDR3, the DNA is TGTGCCAGCAGCACGACTAGCGGGGACTCCTACGAGCAGTACTTC. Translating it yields CASSTTSGDSYEQYF.

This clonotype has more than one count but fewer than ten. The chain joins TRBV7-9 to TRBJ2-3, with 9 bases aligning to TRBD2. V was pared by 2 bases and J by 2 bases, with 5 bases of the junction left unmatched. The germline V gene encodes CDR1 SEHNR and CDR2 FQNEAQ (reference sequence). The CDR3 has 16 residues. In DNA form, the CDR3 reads TGTGCCAGCAGCTTAACAGCGGGGGGCCTCACAGATACGCAGTATTTT. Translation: CASSLTAGGLTDTQYF.

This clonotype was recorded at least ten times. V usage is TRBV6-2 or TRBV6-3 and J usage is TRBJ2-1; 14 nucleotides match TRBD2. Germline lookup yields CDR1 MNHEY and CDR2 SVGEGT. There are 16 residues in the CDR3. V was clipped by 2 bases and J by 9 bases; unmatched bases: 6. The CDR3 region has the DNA TGTGCCAGCAGTTACCCCGGGACTAGCGGGAGTGGTGAGCAGTTCTTC. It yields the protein CASSYPGTSGSGEQFF.

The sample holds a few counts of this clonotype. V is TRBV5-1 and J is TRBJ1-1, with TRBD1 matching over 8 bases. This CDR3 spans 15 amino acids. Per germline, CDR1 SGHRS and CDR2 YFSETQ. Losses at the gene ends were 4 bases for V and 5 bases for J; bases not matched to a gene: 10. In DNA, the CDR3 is TGCGCCAGCAGCGAGGGACAGGAGGGTTTGACTGAAGCTTTCTTT. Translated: CASSEGQEGLTEAFF.

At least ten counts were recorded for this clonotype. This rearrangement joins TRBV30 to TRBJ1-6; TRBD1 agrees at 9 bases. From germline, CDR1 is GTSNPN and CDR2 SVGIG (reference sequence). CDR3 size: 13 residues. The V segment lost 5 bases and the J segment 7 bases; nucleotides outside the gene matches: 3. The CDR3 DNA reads TGTGCCTGGGACAGGGGGGTGAATTCACCCCTCCACTTT. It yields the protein CAWDRGVNSPLHF.

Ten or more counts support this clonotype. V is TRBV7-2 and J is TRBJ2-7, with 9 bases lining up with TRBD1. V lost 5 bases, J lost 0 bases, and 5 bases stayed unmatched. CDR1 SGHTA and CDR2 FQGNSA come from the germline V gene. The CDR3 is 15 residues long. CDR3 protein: CASSLRTGVSYEQYF. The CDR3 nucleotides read TGTGCCAGCAGCCTACGGACAGGGGTCTCCTACGAGCAGTACTTC.

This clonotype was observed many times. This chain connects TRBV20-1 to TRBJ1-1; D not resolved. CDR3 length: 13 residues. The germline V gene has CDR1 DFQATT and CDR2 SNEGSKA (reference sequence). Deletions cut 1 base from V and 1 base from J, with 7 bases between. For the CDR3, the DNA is TGCAGTGCTAGAGGGGAGGGGAACACTGAAGCTTTCTTT. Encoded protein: CSARGEGNTEAFF.

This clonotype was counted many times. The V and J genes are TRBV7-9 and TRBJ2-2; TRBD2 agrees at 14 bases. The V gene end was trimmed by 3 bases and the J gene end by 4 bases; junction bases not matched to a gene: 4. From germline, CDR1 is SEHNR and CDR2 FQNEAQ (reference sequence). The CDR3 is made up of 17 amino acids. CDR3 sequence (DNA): TGTGCCAGCAGCTTTGGACTAGCGGGAGGTCGCACCGGGGAGCTGTTTTTT. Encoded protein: CASSFGLAGGRTGELFF.

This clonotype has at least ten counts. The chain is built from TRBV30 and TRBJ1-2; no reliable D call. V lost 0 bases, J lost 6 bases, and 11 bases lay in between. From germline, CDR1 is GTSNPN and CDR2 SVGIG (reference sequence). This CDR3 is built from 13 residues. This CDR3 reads CAWSVLGDNGYTF. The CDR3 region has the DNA TGTGCCTGGAGTGTACTTGGGGATAATGGCTACACCTTC.

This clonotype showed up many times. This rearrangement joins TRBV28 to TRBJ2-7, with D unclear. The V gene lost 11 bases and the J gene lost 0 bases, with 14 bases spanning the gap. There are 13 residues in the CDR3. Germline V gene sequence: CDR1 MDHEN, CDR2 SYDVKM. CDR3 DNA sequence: TGTGCCCTACGTTCGGCTACCTCCTACGAGCAGTACTTC. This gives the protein CALRSATSYEQYF.

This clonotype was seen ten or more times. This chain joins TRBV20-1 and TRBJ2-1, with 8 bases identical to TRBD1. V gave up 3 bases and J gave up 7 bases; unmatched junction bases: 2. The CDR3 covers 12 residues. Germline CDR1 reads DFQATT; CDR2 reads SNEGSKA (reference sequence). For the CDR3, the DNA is TGCAGTGCTAGGCAGGGGGCAAATGAGCAGTTCTTC. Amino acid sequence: CSARQGANEQFF.

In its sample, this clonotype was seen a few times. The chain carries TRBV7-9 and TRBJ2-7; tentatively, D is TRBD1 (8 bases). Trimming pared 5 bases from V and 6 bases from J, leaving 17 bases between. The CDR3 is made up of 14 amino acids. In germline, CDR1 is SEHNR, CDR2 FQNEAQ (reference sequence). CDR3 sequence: CASSVLQGGAEQYF. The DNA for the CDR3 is TGTGCCAGCAGCGTACTACAGGGGGGGGCCGAGCAGTACTTC. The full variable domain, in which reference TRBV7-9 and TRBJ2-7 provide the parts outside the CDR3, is DTGVSQNPRHKITKRGQNVTFRCDPISEHNRLYWYRQTLGQGPEFLTYFQNEAQLEKSRLLSDRFSAERPKGSFSTLEIQRTEQGDSAMYLCASSVLQGGAEQYFGPGTRLTVT.

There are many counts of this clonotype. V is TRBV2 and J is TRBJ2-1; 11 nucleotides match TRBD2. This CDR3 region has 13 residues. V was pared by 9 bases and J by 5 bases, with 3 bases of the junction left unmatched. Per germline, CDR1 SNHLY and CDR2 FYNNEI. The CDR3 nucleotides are TGTGCCAGAGGGACTAGCGGTAACAATGAGCAGTTCTTC. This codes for CARGTSGNNEQFF. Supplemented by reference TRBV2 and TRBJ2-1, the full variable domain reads EPEVTQTPSHQVTQMGQEVILRCVPISNHLYFYWYRQILGQKVEFLVSFYNNEISEKSEIFDDQFSVERPDGSNFTLKIRSTKLEDSAMYFCARGTSGNNEQFFGPGTRLTVL.

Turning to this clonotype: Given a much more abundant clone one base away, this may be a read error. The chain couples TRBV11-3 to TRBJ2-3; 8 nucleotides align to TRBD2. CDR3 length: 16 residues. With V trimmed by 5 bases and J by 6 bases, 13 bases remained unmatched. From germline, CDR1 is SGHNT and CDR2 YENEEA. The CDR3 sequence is CASSQHRVPGGDTQYF. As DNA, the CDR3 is TGTGCCAGCAGCCAGCACCGGGTCCCGGGAGGGGATACGCAGTATTTT. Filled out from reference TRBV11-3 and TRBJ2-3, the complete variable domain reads EAGVVQSPRYKIIEKKQPVAFWCNPISGHNTLYWYLQNLGQGPELLIRYENEEAVDDSQLPKDRFSAERLKGVDSTLKIQPAELGDSAVYLCASSQHRVPGGDTQYFGPGTRLTVL.

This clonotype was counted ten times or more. CDR3 coding DNA: TGTGCCAGCAGTCTCAGGGGACCTGAGCAGTTCTTC. It encodes CASSLRGPEQFF. The rearrangement joins TRBV6-1 to TRBJ2-1; maybe TRBD1 (6 bases). This CDR3 is built from 12 residues. CDR1 MNHNS and CDR2 SASEGT come from the germline V gene. The V gene lost 5 bases and the J gene lost 9 bases, with 11 bases spanning the gap.

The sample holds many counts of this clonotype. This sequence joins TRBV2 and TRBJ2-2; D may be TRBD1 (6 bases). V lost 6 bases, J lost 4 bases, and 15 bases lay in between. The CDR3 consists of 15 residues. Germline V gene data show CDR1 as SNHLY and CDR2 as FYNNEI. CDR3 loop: CASSPKAGVTGELFF. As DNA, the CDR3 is TGTGCCAGCAGCCCTAAAGCAGGGGTCACCGGGGAGCTGTTTTTT.

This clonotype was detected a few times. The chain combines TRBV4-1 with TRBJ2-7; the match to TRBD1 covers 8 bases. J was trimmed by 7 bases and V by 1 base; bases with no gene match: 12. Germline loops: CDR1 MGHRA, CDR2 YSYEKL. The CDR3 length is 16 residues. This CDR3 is CASSQVSGTGDLEQYF. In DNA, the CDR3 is TGCGCCAGCAGCCAAGTGTCGGGGACAGGTGATCTGGAGCAGTACTTC.

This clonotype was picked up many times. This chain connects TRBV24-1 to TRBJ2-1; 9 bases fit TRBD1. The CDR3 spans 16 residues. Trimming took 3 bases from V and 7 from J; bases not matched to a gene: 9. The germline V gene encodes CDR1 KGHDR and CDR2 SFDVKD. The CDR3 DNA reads TGTGCCACCAGTGATCTTAATACAGGGGGCGCTAATGAGCAGTTCTTC. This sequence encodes CATSDLNTGGANEQFF.

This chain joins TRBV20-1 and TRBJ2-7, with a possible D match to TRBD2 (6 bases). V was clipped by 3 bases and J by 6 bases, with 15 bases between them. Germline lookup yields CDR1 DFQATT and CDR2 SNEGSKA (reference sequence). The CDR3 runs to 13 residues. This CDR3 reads CSARPGLGREQYF. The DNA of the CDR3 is TGCAGTGCTAGGCCGGGACTGGGCCGCGAGCAGTACTTC.

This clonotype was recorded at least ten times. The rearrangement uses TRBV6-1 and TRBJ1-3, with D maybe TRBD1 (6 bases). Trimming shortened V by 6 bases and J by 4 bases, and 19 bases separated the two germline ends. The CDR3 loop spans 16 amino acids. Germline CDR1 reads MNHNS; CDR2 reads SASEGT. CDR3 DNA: TGTGCCAGCAGCTTCTCTCGGGGGGCGCTCGGAAACACCATATATTTT. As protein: CASSFSRGALGNTIYF.